The 5 T cell receptor beta chains below come from one sample, sequenced in a study of Ad26.COV2.S vaccination and SARS-CoV-2 variants. The method was immunoSEQ multiplex PCR; TCRdb's version includes in-frame clones alone and lacks a portion of them. Of about 320,000 clones listed, 70% to 90% are singletons. Indicated treatment: about 20 received Ad26.COV2.S at low or high dose, single or two shots; roughly 5 received placebo; per-sample allocation not given. Following the first vaccine or placebo injection, samples were taken on day 63. This specimen consisted of peripheral blood, obtained in a trial of Ad26.COV2.S vaccine versus placebo. The receptors derive from a person aged 18 to 65 who received the Ad26.COV2.S COVID-19 vaccine or a placebo.

This chain uses TRBV7-3 with TRBJ2-5, with 8 bases that match TRBD1. CDR1 is SGHTA and CDR2 is FQGTGA in the germline V gene. The J segment lost 4 bases and the V segment lost 3 bases, leaving 1 base of the junction unmatched. The CDR3 runs to 13 residues. DNA of the CDR3: TGTGCCAGCAGCTTTGGACAGGGAGAGACCCAGTACTTC. Amino acid sequence: CASSFGQGETQYF. Full variable domain (missing parts from reference TRBV7-3 and TRBJ2-5): GAGVSQTPSNKVTEKGKYVELRCDPISGHTALYWYRQSLGQGPEFLIYFQGTGAADDSGLPNDRFFAVRPEGSVSTLKIQRTERGDSAVYLCASSFGQGETQYFGPGTRLLVL.

J is TRBJ2-3 and V is TRBV6-5; tentative D call: TRBD1 (6 bases). The V gene's germline CDR1 is MNHEY and CDR2 SVGAGI. V lost 6 bases, J lost 6 bases, and 10 bases lay in between. The CDR3 contains 12 residues. The CDR3, as DNA: TGTGCCAGCAGGCATAGGGGGGATACGCAGTATTTT. Its translation: CASRHRGDTQYF.

V and J are TRBV5-6 and TRBJ2-7, with TRBD1 identical over 8 bases. V lost 1 base to trimming and J lost 6 bases; unmatched junction nucleotides: 9. CDR3 length: 15 amino acids. From germline, CDR1 is SGHDT and CDR2 YYEEEE. CDR3 sequence: CASSLFAGGPSEQYF. In DNA form, the CDR3 reads TGTGCCAGCAGCTTGTTCGCAGGGGGCCCGTCCGAGCAGTACTTC. Combining the CDR3 with reference TRBV5-6 and TRBJ2-7 gives the whole variable domain DAGVTQSPTHLIKTRGQQVTLRCSPKSGHDTVSWYQQALGQGPQFIFQYYEEEERQRGNFPDRFSGHQFPNYSSELNVNALLLGDSALYLCASSLFAGGPSEQYFGPGTRLTVT.

This clone was counted a few times. The chain is built from TRBV2 and TRBJ2-3, with D uncertain. The CDR3 runs 13 residues. Germline assignment: CDR1 SNHLY and CDR2 FYNNEI. Trimming shortened V by 2 bases and J by 2 bases, and 5 bases separated the two germline ends. CDR3 in amino acids: CASSETVTDTQYF. The CDR3, as DNA: TGTGCCAGCAGTGAAACCGTCACAGATACGCAGTATTTT.

On this clone itself: Other DNA sequences in this sample translate to the same CDR3. V gene TRBV4-1 combines with J gene TRBJ2-3, with D perhaps TRBD2 (6 bases). Germline V gene sequence: CDR1 MGHRA, CDR2 YSYEKL. The CDR3 contains 17 residues. Trimming removed 0 bases from V and 2 bases from J, with 15 bases in between. Here the CDR3 DNA reads TGCGCCAGCAGCCAAGATCGGGGGACCTTCTCCACAGATACGCAGTATTTT. It codes for CASSQDRGTFSTDTQYF.